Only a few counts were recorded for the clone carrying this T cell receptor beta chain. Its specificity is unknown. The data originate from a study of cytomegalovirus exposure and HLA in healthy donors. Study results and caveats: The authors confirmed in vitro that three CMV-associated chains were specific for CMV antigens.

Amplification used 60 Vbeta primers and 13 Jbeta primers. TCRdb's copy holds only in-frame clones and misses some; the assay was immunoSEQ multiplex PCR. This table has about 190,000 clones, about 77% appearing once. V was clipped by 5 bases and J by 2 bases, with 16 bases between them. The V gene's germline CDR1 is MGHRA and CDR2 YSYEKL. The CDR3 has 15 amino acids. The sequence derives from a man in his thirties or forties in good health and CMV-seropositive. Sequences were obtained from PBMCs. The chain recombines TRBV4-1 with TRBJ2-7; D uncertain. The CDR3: CASSAQALSTYEQYF. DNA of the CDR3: TGCGCCAGCAGCGCCCAGGCCCTGAGCACCTACGAGCAGTACTTC.